This T cell receptor (beta chain) was sequenced during a study of immune cell composition in non-small cell lung cancer. This CDR3 has 17 residues. With V trimmed by 0 bases and J by 6 bases, 9 bases remained unmatched. Per the germline V gene, CDR1 is SGHNT and CDR2 is YYREEE (reference sequence). TCRdb's copy holds only in-frame clones and misses some; the assay was immunoSEQ multiplex PCR. The sample lists more than 2,500 clones, around 73% occurring once. This chain links TRBV5-4 with TRBJ2-2; TRBD2 aligns across 9 bases. Sequenced: lung tumor tissue. This clonotype originated in a human donor with non-small cell lung cancer. The CDR3 is CASSLGGRGGAAGELFF. The CDR3 DNA reads as TGTGCCAGCAGCTTGGGAGGCCGCGGGGGGGCCGCCGGGGAGCTGTTTTTT.